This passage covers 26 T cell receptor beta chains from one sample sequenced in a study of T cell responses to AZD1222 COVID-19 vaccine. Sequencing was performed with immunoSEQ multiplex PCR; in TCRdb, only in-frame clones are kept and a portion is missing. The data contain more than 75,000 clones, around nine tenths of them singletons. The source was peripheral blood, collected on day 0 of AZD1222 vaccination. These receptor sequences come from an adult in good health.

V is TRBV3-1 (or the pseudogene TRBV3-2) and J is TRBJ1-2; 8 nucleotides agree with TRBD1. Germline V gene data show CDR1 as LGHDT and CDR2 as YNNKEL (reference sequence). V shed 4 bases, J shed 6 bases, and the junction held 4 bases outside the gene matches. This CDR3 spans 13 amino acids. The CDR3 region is CASSPGGANGYTF. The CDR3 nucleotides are TGTGCCAGCAGCCCAGGGGGCGCGAATGGCTACACCTTC.

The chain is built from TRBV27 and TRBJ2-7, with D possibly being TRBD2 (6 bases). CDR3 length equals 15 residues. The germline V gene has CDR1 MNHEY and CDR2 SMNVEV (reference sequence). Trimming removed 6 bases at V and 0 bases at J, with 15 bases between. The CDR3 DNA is TGTGCCAGCAGGGCGGGATACACAAGCTCCTACGAGCAGTACTTC. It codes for CASRAGYTSSYEQYF.

Here the CDR3 DNA reads TGTGCCAGCAGCCCATGGACGTACTATGGCTACACCTTC. It yields the protein CASSPWTYYGYTF. The chain joins TRBV5-6 to TRBJ1-2; unclear D gene. CDR1 and CDR2 from the germline V gene are SGHDT and YYEEEE. Trimming left V 4 bases short and J 3 bases short, with 10 bases between. This CDR3 contains 13 residues.

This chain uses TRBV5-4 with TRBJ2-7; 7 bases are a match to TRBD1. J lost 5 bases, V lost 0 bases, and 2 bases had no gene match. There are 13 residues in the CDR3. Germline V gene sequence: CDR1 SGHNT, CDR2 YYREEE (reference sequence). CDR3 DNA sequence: TGTGCCAGCAGCTTGGACAGGGGACACGAGCAGTACTTC. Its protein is CASSLDRGHEQYF. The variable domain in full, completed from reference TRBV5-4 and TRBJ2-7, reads ETGVTQSPTHLIKTRGQQVTLRCSSQSGHNTVSWYQQALGQGPQFIFQYYREEENGRGNFPPRFSGLQFPNYSSELNVNALELDDSALYLCASSLDRGHEQYFGPGTRLTVT.

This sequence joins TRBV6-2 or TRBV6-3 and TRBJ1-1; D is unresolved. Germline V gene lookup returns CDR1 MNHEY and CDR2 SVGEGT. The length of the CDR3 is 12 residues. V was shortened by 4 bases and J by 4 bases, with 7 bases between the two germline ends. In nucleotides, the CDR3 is TGTGCCAGCAGTTCCCTAGGCACTGAAGCTTTCTTT. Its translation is CASSSLGTEAFF.

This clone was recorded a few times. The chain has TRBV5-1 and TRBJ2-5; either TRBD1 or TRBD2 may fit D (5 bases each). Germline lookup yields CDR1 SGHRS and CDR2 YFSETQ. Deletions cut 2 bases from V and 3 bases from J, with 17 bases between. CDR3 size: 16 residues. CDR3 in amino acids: CASSFGSYGAEETQYF. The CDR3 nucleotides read TGCGCCAGCAGCTTTGGATCGTACGGGGCTGAAGAGACCCAGTACTTC.

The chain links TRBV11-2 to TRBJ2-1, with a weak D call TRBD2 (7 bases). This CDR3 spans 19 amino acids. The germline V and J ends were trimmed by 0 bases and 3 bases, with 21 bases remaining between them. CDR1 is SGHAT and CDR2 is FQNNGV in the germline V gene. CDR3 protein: CASSLEGGRGAVGYNEQFF. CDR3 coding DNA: TGTGCCAGCAGCTTAGAAGGGGGGAGGGGCGCAGTAGGCTACAATGAGCAGTTCTTC.

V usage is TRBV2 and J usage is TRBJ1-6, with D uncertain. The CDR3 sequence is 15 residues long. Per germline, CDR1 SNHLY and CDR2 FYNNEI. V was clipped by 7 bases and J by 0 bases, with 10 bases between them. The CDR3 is CASKRISSYNSPLHF. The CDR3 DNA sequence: TGTGCCAGCAAGCGGATAAGCTCCTATAATTCACCCCTCCACTTT.

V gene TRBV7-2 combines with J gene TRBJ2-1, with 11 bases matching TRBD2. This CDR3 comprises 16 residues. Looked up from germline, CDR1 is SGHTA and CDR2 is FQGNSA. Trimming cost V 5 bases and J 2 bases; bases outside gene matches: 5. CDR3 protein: CASSLVSGGAYNEQFF. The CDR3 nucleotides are TGTGCCAGCAGCCTCGTTAGCGGGGGGGCCTACAATGAGCAGTTCTTC. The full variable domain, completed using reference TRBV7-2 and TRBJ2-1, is GAGVSQSPSNKVTEKGKDVELRCDPISGHTALYWYRQSLGQGLEFLIYFQGNSAPDKSGLPSDRFSAERTGGSVSTLTIQRTQQEDSAVYLCASSLVSGGAYNEQFFGPGTRLTVL.

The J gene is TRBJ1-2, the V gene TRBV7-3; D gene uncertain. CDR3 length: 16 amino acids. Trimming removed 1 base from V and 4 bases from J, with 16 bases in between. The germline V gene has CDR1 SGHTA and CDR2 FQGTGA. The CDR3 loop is CASSLNPNEISYGYTF. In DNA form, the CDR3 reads TGTGCCAGCAGCTTAAACCCCAATGAGATTTCCTATGGCTACACCTTC.

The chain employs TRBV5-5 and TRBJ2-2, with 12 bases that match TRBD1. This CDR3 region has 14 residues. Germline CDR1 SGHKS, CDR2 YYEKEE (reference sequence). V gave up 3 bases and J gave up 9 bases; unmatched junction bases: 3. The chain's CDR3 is CASSSGQGAWELFF. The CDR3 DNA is TGTGCCAGCAGCTCGGGACAGGGGGCTTGGGAGCTGTTTTTT.

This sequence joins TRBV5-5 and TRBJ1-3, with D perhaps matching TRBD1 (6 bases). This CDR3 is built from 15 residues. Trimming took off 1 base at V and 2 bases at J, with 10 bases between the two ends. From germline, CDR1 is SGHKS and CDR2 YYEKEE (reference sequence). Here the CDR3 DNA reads TGTGCCAGCAGCTTGATGGACAGAGCTGGAAACACCATATATTTT. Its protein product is CASSLMDRAGNTIYF.

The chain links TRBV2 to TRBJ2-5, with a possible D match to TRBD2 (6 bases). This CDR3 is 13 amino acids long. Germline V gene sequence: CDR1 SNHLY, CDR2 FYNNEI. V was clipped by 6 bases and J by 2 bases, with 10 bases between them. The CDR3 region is CASRRDLQETQYF. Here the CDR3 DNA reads TGTGCCAGCAGGAGGGACTTACAAGAGACCCAGTACTTC.

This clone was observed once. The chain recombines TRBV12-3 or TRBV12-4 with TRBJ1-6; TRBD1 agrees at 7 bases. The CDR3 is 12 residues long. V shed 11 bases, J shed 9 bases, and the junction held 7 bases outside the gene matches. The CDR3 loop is CAGGGGLSPLHF. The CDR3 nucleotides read TGTGCCGGGGGAGGGGGCCTTTCACCCCTCCACTTT.

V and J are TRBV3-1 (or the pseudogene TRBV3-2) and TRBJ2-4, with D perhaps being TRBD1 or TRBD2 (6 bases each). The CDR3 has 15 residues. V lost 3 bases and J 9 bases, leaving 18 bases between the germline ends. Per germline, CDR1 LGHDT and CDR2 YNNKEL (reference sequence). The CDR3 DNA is TGTGCCAGCAGCCAGGGAGGAGAGAGAGGGGGCATTCAGTACTTC. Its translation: CASSQGGERGGIQYF.

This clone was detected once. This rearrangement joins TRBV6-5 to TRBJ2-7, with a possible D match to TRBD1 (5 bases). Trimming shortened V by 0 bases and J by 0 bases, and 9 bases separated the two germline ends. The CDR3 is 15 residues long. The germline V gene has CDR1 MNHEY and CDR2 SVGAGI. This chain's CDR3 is CASSYSLDSSYEQYF. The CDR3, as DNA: TGTGCCAGCAGTTACTCGCTAGACAGCTCCTACGAGCAGTACTTC.

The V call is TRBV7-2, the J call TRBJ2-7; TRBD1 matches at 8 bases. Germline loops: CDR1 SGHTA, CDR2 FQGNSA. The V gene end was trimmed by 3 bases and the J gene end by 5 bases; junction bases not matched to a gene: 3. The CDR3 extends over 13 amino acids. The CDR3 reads CASSLDRVNEQYF. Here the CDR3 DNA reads TGTGCCAGCAGCTTGGACAGGGTCAACGAGCAGTACTTC.

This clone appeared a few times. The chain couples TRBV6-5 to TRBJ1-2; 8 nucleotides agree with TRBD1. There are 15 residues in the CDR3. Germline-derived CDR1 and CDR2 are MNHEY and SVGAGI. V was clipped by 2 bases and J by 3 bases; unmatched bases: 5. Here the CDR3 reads CASSYTPTGDYGYTF. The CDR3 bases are TGTGCCAGCAGTTACACCCCGACAGGGGACTATGGCTACACCTTC.

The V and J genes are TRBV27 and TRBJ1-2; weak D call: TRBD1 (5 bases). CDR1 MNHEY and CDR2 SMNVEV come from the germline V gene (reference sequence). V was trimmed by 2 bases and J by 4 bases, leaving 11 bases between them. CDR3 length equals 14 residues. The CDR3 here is CASSLRGAGYGYTF. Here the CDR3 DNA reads TGTGCCAGCAGTTTAAGGGGCGCTGGCTATGGCTACACCTTC.

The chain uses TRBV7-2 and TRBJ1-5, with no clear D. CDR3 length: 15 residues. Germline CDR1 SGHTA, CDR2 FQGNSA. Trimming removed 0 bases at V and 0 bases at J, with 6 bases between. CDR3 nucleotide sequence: TGTGCCAGCAGCTTAGCCTCAACTAGCAATCAGCCCCAGCATTTT. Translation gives CASSLASTSNQPQHF.

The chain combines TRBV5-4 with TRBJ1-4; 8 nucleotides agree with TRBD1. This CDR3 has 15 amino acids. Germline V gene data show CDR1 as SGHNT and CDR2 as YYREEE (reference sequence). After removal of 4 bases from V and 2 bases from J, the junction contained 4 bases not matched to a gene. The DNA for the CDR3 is TGTGCCAGCAGCCTCAGGGGGCTCACTAATGAAAAACTGTTTTTT. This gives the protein CASSLRGLTNEKLFF.

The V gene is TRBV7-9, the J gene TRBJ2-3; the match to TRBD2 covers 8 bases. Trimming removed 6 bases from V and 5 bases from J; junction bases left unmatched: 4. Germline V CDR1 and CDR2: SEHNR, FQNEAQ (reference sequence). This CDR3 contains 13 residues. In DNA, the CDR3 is TGTGCCAGCAGTCAAGCGGGGGAAGATACGCAGTATTTT. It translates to CASSQAGEDTQYF. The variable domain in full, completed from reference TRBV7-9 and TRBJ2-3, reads DTGVSQNPRHKITKRGQNVTFRCDPISEHNRLYWYRQTLGQGPEFLTYFQNEAQLEKSRLLSDRFSAERPKGSFSTLEIQRTEQGDSAMYLCASSQAGEDTQYFGPGTRLTVL.

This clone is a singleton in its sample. The CDR3 is CSVGTSGLNEQFF. CDR3 DNA: TGCAGCGTGGGGACTAGCGGGCTGAATGAGCAGTTCTTC. V usage is TRBV29-1 and J usage is TRBJ2-1, with 12 nucleotides matching TRBD2. CDR1 is SQVTM and CDR2 is ANQGSEA in the germline V gene. This CDR3 is built from 13 residues. Trimming removed 6 bases from V and 7 bases from J; junction bases left unmatched: 4.

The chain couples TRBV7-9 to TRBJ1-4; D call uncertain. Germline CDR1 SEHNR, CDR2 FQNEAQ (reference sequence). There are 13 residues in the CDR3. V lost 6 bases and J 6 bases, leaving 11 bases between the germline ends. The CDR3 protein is CASRPYLHEKLFF. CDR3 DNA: TGTGCCAGCAGGCCATACCTTCATGAAAAACTGTTTTTT.

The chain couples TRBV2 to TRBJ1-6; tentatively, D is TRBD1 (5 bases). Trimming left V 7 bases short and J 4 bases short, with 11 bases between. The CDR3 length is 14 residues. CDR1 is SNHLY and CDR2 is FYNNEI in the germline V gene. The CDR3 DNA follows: TGTGCCAGCATCCCGGGGCCGTATAATTCACCCCTCCACTTT. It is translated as CASIPGPYNSPLHF.

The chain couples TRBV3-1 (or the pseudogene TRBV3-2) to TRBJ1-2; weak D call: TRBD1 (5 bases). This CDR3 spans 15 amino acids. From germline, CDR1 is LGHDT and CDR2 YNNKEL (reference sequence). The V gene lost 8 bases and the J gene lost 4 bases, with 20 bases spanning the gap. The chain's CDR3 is CASGSARDVSYGYTF. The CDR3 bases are TGTGCCAGCGGAAGTGCCAGGGATGTTAGCTATGGCTACACCTTC.